This TCR beta chain was recovered during a study of PD-1 blockade in mismatch repair-deficient tumors. CDR3 length: 17 residues. Trimming at V came to 4 bases and at J to 5 bases, leaving 11 bases not matched to a gene. Per the germline V gene, CDR1 is ENHRY and CDR2 is SYGVKD. The protocol was immunoSEQ multiplex PCR, while the TCRdb copy is restricted to in-frame clones and leaves out a portion. Of roughly 70,000 clones listed, roughly 80% were seen once; the top ten hold 4.5% to 6%. The material sequenced was peripheral blood, taken 2 weeks after starting pembrolizumab. The rearrangement uses TRBV10-3 and TRBJ2-1; 10 bases are a match to TRBD2. The sequence derives from an adult with mismatch repair-deficient cancer. The CDR3 loop is CAISGGSSGRGDNEQFF. The CDR3 nucleotides are TGTGCCATCAGTGGGGGGTCTAGCGGGAGAGGGGACAATGAGCAGTTCTTC.